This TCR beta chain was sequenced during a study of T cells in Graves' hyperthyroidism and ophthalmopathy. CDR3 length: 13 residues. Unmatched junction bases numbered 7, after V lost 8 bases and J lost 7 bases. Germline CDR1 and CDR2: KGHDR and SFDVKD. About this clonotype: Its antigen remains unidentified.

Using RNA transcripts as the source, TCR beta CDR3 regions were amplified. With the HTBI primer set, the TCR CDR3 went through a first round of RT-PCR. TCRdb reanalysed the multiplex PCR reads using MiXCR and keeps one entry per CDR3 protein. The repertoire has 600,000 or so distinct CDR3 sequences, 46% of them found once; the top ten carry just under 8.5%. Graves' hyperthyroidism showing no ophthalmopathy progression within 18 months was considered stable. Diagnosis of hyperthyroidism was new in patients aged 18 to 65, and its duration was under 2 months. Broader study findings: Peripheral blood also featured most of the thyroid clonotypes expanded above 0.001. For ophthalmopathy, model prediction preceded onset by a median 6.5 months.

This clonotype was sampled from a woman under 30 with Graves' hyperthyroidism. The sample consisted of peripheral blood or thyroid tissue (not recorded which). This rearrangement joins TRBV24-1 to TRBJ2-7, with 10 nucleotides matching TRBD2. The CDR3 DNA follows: TGTGCCACCACTAGCGGGAGTTCGGGGGAGCAGTACTTC. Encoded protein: CATTSGSSGEQYF.